This record covers a single T cell receptor (beta chain). Its antigen is not identified. Stated time point: baseline pretreatment blood. Treatment described: 15 Gy SBRT to primary tumor, nephrectomy 4 weeks later. The patient's renal cell carcinoma had clear cell pathology. This entry comes from a study of radiation and T cells in renal cell carcinoma. The study, taken as a whole, reports: Top tumor clonotypes rose in blood 2 weeks post-radiation, then contracted.

TCRdb's table, derived via immunoSEQ multiplex PCR, lists solely in-frame clones and lacks some. The table has tens of thousands of clones, 70% to 85% seen once; the top ten hold approximately 6.4%. The source material was blood, sampled from a patient whose treatment included radiotherapy and nephrectomy. The TCR comes from a man aged 55 to 69 with renal cell carcinoma.

The CDR3 nucleotides are TGCGCCAGCAGCCAGGACCTTCAGGGGACTAATGAAAAACTGTTTTTT. It specifies CASSQDLQGTNEKLFF. J is TRBJ1-4 and V is TRBV4-3, with D perhaps matching TRBD1 (6 bases). The V gene's germline CDR1 is LGHNA and CDR2 YSLEER. The CDR3 length is 16 residues. The V and J ends lost 3 bases and 2 bases respectively, with 13 bases between them.